These 10 T cell receptor beta chains share one sample of origin, sequenced in a study of regulatory T cells in long-lasting Graves disease. Time point in this sample: persistent/refractory GD, antithyroid drugs over 5 years with positive TRAb. Making the TCR library involved RNA that had been extracted from PBMCs. Sequencing libraries for TCR beta were prepared with iRepertoire HTBI primers and Arm-PCR of CDR3 regions. Each CDR3 protein gets one entry after TCRdb re-called the multiplex PCR reads with MiXCR. The sample holds hundreds of thousands of distinct CDR3 sequences, about 30% seen once. The input for sequencing was peripheral blood mononuclear cells (PBMCs), taken when the disease was refractory, from a patient treated with antithyroid drugs. The receptors derive from a female donor with Graves disease.

This clonotype came up a few times. V is TRBV28 and J is TRBJ2-7, with D possibly TRBD2 on 5 matching bases. The germline V and J ends were trimmed by 5 bases and 2 bases, with 13 bases remaining between them. This CDR3 spans 14 amino acids. Germline V lookup: CDR1 MDHEN, CDR2 SYDVKM. The CDR3 sequence: CASSREIGPYEQYF. CDR3 coding DNA: TGTGCCAGCAGTAGGGAGATCGGGCCCTACGAGCAGTACTTC.

There are many counts of this clonotype. This rearrangement joins TRBV12-3 or TRBV12-4 to TRBJ1-1; D is undetermined. This CDR3 has 14 amino acids. V was clipped by 8 bases and J by 3 bases, with 16 bases between them. CDR3 region: CASFSPPGDTEAFF. CDR3 DNA sequence: TGTGCCAGCTTCTCGCCCCCCGGGGACACTGAAGCTTTCTTT.

The chain joins TRBV15 to TRBJ1-3, with D uncertain. Trimming removed 0 bases from V and 0 bases from J, with 9 bases in between. The CDR3 consists of 16 residues. The germline CDR1 and CDR2 sequences are LNHNV and YYDKDF (reference sequence). DNA for the CDR3: TGTGCCACCAGCAGAGATATGGCAGCCTCTGGAAACACCATATATTTT. It encodes CATSRDMAASGNTIYF.

This clonotype appeared many times. V and J are TRBV18 and TRBJ1-2, with 8 bases matching TRBD1. J was trimmed by 7 bases and V by 2 bases; bases with no gene match: 6. CDR1 and CDR2 (germline): KGHSH, LQKENI. The CDR3 runs to 14 residues. The CDR3 sequence is CASSPGTGGSGYTF. CDR3 sequence (DNA): TGTGCCAGCTCACCAGGGACAGGTGGTAGTGGCTACACCTTC. The full variable domain, rest sourced from reference TRBV18 and TRBJ1-2, is NAGVMQNPRHLVRRRGQEARLRCSPMKGHSHVYWYRQLPEEGLKFMVYLQKENIIDESGMPKERFSAEFPKEGPSILRIQQVVRGDSAAYFCASSPGTGGSGYTFGSGTRLTVV.

With regard to this clonotype: The junction differs from germline at one of its ends, possibly a read error. The CDR3 protein is CASSEAQAGREKLFF. CDR3 bases: TGTGCCAGTAGTGAAGCTCAGGCTGGGAGGGAAAAACTGTTTTTT. The V call is TRBV6-1, the J call TRBJ1-4; no clear D gene. This CDR3 is 15 amino acids long. In germline, CDR1 is MNHNS, CDR2 SASEGT.

This clonotype was seen more than once but under ten times. The chain employs TRBV5-1 and TRBJ2-7; D is perhaps TRBD1 or TRBD2 (5 bases each). Between the trimmed V and J ends, which lost 0 bases and 3 bases, there was a span of 13 bases. The germline CDR1 and CDR2 sequences are SGHRS and YFSETQ. This CDR3 is built from 15 residues. The CDR3 is CASSLAHSGGYEQYF. For the CDR3, the DNA is TGCGCCAGCAGCTTGGCCCATTCTGGGGGCTACGAGCAGTACTTC.

V gene TRBV20-1 combines with J gene TRBJ1-2, with 8 bases identical to TRBD1. V trimming: 3 bases; J trimming: 4 bases; junction bases outside the gene matches: 10. The CDR3 has 15 residues. Per germline, CDR1 DFQATT and CDR2 SNEGSKA (reference sequence). The CDR3 loop reads CSASERQGPSYGYTF. Written as DNA, the CDR3 is TGCAGTGCTAGCGAACGACAGGGGCCCTCCTATGGCTACACCTTC.

The J gene is TRBJ1-2, the V gene TRBV19, with 7 bases aligning to TRBD1. Germline trimming cut 4 bases from V and 2 bases from J; bases unmatched to any gene: 4. The CDR3 totals 14 residues. Germline CDR1 and CDR2: LNHDA and SQIVND (reference sequence). The CDR3 DNA reads as TGTGCCAGTAGTACCCGACAGGGCAACTATGGCTACACCTTC. Its protein is CASSTRQGNYGYTF.

The rearrangement links TRBV19 to TRBJ1-4, with TRBD1 matching over 12 bases. CDR1 and CDR2 from the germline V gene are LNHDA and SQIVND (reference sequence). The CDR3 extends over 16 amino acids. The V segment lost 8 bases and the J segment 1 base; nucleotides outside the gene matches: 5. CDR3 loop: CASGTGGVQTNEKLFF. The DNA for the CDR3 is TGTGCCAGTGGGACAGGGGGCGTTCAAACTAATGAAAAACTGTTTTTT.

This clonotype was recorded a few times. V gene TRBV30 combines with J gene TRBJ2-5; D may be TRBD1 or TRBD2 (5 bases each). Germline lookup yields CDR1 GTSNPN and CDR2 SVGIG (reference sequence). The CDR3 runs 14 residues. The V end was cut by 1 base, the J end by 5 bases, with 14 bases between. CDR3 nucleotide sequence: TGTGCCTGGAGTGGACTGGGGGATTGGGAGACCCAGTACTTC. It specifies CAWSGLGDWETQYF.